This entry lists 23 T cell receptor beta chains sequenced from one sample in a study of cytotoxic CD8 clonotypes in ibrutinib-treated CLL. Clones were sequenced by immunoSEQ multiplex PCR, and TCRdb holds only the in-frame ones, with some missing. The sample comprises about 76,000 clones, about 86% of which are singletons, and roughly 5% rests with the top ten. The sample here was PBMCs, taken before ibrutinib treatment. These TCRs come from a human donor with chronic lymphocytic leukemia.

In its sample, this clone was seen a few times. CDR3 bases: TGTGCCAGCAGCTGGCAACAGGGCTACGAGCAGTACTTC. As protein: CASSWQQGYEQYF. The rearrangement uses TRBV11-3 and TRBJ2-7, with a tentative D call TRBD1 (6 bases). The length of the CDR3 is 13 residues. The V gene's germline CDR1 is SGHNT and CDR2 YENEEA. V gave up 4 bases and J gave up 3 bases, with 10 bases separating them.

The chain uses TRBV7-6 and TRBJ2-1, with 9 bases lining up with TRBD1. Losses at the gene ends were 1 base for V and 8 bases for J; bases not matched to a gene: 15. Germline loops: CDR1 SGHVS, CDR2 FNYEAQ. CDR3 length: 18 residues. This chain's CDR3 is CASSLVRGGQGGVDEQFF. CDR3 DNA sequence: TGTGCCAGCAGCTTAGTTAGAGGGGGACAGGGAGGTGTAGATGAGCAGTTCTTC.

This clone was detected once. The CDR3, as DNA: TGTGCCAGCAGTTTAAGTCAGGGGGCAGGGTATGGCTACACCTTC. Translation gives CASSLSQGAGYGYTF. J is TRBJ1-2 and V is TRBV27; 8 bases agree with TRBD1. Trimming at V came to 2 bases and at J to 5 bases, leaving 7 bases not matched to a gene. Looked up from germline, CDR1 is MNHEY and CDR2 is SMNVEV (reference sequence). The CDR3 runs 15 residues.

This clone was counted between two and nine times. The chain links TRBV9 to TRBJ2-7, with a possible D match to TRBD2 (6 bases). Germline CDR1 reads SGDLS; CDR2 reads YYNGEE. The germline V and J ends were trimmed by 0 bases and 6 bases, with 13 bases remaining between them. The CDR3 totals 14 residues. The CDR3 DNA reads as TGTGCCAGCAGCGTAGGAAGTGGGGGAGGCGAGCAGTACTTC. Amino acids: CASSVGSGGGEQYF.

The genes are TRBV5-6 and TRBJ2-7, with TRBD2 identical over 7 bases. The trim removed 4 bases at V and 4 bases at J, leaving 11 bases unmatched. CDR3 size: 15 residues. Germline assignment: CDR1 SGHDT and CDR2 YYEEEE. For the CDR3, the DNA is TGTGCCAGCAGCCGGCTCCTAGCGGCCCAATACGAGCAGTACTTC. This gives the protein CASSRLLAAQYEQYF.

The CDR3 DNA reads as TGTGCCAGCAGTGGGGTCAGGACAGGATCACCCCTCCACTTT. Translated: CASSGVRTGSPLHF. V and J are TRBV2 and TRBJ1-6; 7 positions agree with TRBD1. This CDR3 spans 14 amino acids. V lost 4 bases, J lost 10 bases, and 7 bases stayed unmatched. Per germline, CDR1 SNHLY and CDR2 FYNNEI.

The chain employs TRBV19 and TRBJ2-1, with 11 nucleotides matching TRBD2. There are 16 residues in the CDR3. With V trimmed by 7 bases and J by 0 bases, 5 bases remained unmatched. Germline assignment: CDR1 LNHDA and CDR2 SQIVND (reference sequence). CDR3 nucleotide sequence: TGTGCCAGTACAACTAGCGGGAGCCCCTCCTACAATGAGCAGTTCTTC. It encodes CASTTSGSPSYNEQFF.

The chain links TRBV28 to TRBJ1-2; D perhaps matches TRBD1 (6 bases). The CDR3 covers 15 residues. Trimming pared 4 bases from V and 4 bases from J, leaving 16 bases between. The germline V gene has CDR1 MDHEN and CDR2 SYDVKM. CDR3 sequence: CASSSHQGQGYGYTF. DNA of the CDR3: TGTGCCAGCAGTTCGCACCAGGGGCAGGGCTATGGCTACACCTTC.

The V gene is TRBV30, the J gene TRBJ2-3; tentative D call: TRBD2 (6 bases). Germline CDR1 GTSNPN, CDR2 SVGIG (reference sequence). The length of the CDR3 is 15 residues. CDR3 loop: CAGGVIGLSTDTQYF. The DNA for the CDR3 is TGTGCTGGAGGGGTTATCGGTTTAAGCACAGATACGCAGTATTTT.

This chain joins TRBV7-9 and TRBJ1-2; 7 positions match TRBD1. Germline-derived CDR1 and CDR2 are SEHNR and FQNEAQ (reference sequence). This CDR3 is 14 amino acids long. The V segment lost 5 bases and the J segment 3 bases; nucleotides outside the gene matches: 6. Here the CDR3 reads CASSLRDSYYGYTF. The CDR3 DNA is TGTGCCAGCAGCCTCCGGGACAGCTACTATGGCTACACCTTC.

CDR3 region: CASSLIRGRRGLAGHEQYF. In nucleotides, the CDR3 is TGTGCCAGCAGCTTAATTCGTGGGAGAAGGGGACTAGCGGGACACGAGCAGTACTTC. The chain is built from TRBV7-2 and TRBJ2-7, with TRBD2 matching over 13 bases. Germline CDR1 is SGHTA and CDR2 is FQGNSA. V trimming: 2 bases; J trimming: 5 bases; junction bases outside the gene matches: 15. The length of the CDR3 is 19 residues.

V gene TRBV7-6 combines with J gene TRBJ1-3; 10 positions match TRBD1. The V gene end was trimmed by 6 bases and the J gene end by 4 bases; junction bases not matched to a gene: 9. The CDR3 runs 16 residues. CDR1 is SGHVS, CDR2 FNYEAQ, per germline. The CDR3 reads CASRGDRGPLGNTIYF. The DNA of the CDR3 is TGTGCCAGCAGGGGGGACAGGGGACCTCTGGGAAACACCATATATTTT.

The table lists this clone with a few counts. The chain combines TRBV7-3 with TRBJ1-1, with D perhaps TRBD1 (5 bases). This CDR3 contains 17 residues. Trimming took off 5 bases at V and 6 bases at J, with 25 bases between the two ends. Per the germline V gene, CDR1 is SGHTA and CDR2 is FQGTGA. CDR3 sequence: CASSQQGYGTWYSEAFF. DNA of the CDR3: TGTGCCAGCAGCCAACAAGGTTACGGGACTTGGTATTCTGAAGCTTTCTTT.

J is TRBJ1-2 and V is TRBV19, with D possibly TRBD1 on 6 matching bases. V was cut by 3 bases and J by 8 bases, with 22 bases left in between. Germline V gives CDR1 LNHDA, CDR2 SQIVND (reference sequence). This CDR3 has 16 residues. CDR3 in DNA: TGTGCCAGTAGTATCGCTTTACAGGGTCGAAATTACGGCTACACCTTC. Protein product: CASSIALQGRNYGYTF.

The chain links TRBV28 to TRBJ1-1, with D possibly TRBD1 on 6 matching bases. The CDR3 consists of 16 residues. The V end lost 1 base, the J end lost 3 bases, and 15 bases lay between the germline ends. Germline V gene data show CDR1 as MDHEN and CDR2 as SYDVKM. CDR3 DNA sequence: TGTGCCAGCAGTTTATCCCAAACAGGGTGGTACACTGAAGCTTTCTTT. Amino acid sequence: CASSLSQTGWYTEAFF.

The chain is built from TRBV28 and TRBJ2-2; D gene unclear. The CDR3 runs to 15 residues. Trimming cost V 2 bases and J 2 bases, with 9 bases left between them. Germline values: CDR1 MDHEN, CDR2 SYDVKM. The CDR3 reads CASSLGLLNTGELFF. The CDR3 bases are TGTGCCAGCAGTTTAGGCTTATTAAACACCGGGGAGCTGTTTTTT.

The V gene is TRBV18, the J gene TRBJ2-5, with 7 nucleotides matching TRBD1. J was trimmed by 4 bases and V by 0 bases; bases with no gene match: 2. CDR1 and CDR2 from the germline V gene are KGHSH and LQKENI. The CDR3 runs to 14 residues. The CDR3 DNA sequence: TGTGCCAGCTCACCACCCAACAGGGGAGAGACCCAGTACTTC. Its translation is CASSPPNRGETQYF.

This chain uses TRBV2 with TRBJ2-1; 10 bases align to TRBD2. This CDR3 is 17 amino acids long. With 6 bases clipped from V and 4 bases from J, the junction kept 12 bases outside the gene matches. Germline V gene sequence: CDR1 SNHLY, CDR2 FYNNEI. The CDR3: CASRGIAGGIFYNEQFF. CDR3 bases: TGTGCCAGCAGGGGGATAGCGGGAGGTATCTTTTACAATGAGCAGTTCTTC.

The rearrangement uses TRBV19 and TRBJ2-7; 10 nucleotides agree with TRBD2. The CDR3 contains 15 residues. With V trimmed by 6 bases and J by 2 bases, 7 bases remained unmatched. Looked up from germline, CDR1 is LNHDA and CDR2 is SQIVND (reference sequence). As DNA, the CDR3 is TGTGCCAGTAGGGCTAGCGGGAGTGTCGCCTACGAGCAGTACTTC. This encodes CASRASGSVAYEQYF.

The CDR3 bases are TGTGCCAGCAGCGTAGGTGACTCCCCCTACGAGCAGTACTTC. Residues: CASSVGDSPYEQYF. V gene TRBV9 combines with J gene TRBJ2-7; D is uncertain. The CDR3 runs to 14 residues. The V end was cut by 0 bases, the J end by 2 bases, with 9 bases between. Per the germline V gene, CDR1 is SGDLS and CDR2 is YYNGEE.

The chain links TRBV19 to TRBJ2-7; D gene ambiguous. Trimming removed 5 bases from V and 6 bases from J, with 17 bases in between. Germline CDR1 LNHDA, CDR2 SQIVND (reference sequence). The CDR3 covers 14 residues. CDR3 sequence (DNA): TGTGCCAGTAGTTCTTCGACGGTTCAGCGCGAGCAGTACTTC. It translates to CASSSSTVQREQYF.

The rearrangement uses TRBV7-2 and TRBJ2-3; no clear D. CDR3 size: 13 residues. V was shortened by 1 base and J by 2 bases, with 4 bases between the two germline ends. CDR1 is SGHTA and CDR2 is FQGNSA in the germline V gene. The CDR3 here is CASSLEYTDTQYF. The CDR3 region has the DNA TGTGCCAGCAGCTTAGAGTACACAGATACGCAGTATTTT. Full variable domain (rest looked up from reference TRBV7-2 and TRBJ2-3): GAGVSQSPSNKVTEKGKDVELRCDPISGHTALYWYRQSLGQGLEFLIYFQGNSAPDKSGLPSDRFSAERTGGSVSTLTIQRTQQEDSAVYLCASSLEYTDTQYFGPGTRLTVL.

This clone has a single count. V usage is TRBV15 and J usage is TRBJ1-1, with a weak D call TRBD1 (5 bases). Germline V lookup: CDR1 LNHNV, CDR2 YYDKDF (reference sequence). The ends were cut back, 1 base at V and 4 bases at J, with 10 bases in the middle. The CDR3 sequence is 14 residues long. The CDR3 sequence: CATSRGQGSTEAFF. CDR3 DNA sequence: TGTGCCACCAGCAGAGGGCAGGGAAGCACTGAAGCTTTCTTT.